This T cell receptor (beta chain) was recovered during a study of T-cell memory formation after mild COVID-19. TCRdb independently ran MiXCR on the 5' RACE reads; one entry per CDR3 protein. The table includes 550,000 to 700,000 distinct CDR3 sequences, around 17% detected once. The V gene lost 3 bases and the J gene lost 9 bases, with 21 bases spanning the gap. This CDR3 has 16 amino acids. The germline CDR1 and CDR2 sequences are MRHNA and SNTAGT. The origin of this receptor is an adult woman who had mild COVID-19 (a few samples of this study predate the infection). Cell type and time point are not known. Sequencing was carried out using PBMCs or a T cell subset sorted from them (not recorded which). This rearrangement joins TRBV6-4 to TRBJ2-1, with D tentatively TRBD2 (7 bases). The CDR3 bases are TGTGCCAGCAGTGATGGGGGGGGCGGCTCGAGTTTTGAGCAGTTCTTC. This encodes CASSDGGGGSSFEQFF.